This TCR beta chain was captured by sequencing in a study of blood T cell repertoires in COVID-19. The germline gives CDR1 SGHTA, CDR2 FQGNSA. V was clipped by 0 bases and J by 2 bases, with 9 bases between them. This CDR3 is 15 amino acids long. In the original analysis: Reference gene primer amplification yielded estimated nucleated cell counts. Clones were read by immunoSEQ multiplex PCR, and TCRdb kept only the in-frame ones, dropping some. From that table come the V and J calls and clone size; the DNA was used to work out D and trimming. The table has 130,000 to 150,000 clones, about 80% seen once.

The TCR comes from a woman at least 80 years old in a cohort sampled during active or convalescent COVID-19. Sample: peripheral blood. The V gene is TRBV7-2, the J gene TRBJ2-3; D is perhaps TRBD2 (6 bases). The CDR3 DNA is TGTGCCAGCAGCTTAGCCGGACTAAACACAGATACGCAGTATTTT. Its translation: CASSLAGLNTDTQYF.